A single sample is the source of the 15 T cell receptor beta chains below, sequenced in a study of T cell repertoires in cytomegalovirus infection. These receptors' antigens are unknown. TCRdb called the reads again in MiXCR, with one record for every CDR3 protein. There are approximately 220,000 distinct CDR3 sequences in the sample; approximately 38% occur only once, and roughly three fifths lies in the top ten. Sequenced material: CD8+ T cells from cultured PBMCs, taken from culture after CMV antigen stimulation. The receptors come from a human donor in good health (CMV status not recorded). Some clones in this sample may be carry-over from other donors' samples.

This clonotype has only a few counts. The rearrangement links TRBV7-9 to TRBJ2-5; 7 bases are a match to TRBD1. The CDR3 runs to 13 residues. The V gene's germline CDR1 is SEHNR and CDR2 FQNEAQ (reference sequence). The junction had 0 bases not matched to a gene; V was cut back by 3 bases and J by 2 bases. CDR3: CASSLGQQETQYF. The CDR3 DNA is TGTGCCAGCAGCTTGGGACAGCAAGAGACCCAGTACTTC. Combining the CDR3 with reference TRBV7-9 and TRBJ2-5 gives the whole variable domain DTGVSQNPRHKITKRGQNVTFRCDPISEHNRLYWYRQTLGQGPEFLTYFQNEAQLEKSRLLSDRFSAERPKGSFSTLEIQRTEQGDSAMYLCASSLGQQETQYFGPGTRLLVL.

The sample holds a few counts of this clonotype. The V and J genes are TRBV29-1 and TRBJ2-1; the D gene could be TRBD1 or TRBD2 (5 bases each). CDR3 length equals 13 residues. V was clipped by 8 bases and J by 0 bases, with 11 bases between them. The germline V gene encodes CDR1 SQVTM and CDR2 ANQGSEA. DNA for the CDR3: TGCAGCCGGGACCCTAGCTCCTACAATGAGCAGTTCTTC. Its translation is CSRDPSSYNEQFF.

J is TRBJ2-5 and V is TRBV12-3 or TRBV12-4; unclear D gene. There are 11 residues in the CDR3. The ends were cut back, 3 bases at V and 13 bases at J, with 12 bases in the middle. CDR3 residues: CASSLGGDRYF. CDR3 sequence (DNA): TGTGCCAGCAGTTTGGGCGGAGATCGGTACTTC.

The chain combines TRBV9 with TRBJ2-3, with 9 bases matching TRBD1. CDR3 length: 16 residues. Germline loops: CDR1 SGDLS, CDR2 YYNGEE. V gave up 2 bases and J gave up 2 bases; unmatched junction bases: 6. The CDR3 DNA reads as TGTGCCAGCAGCGTCTGGACAGGGGCTCACACAGATACGCAGTATTTT. It is translated as CASSVWTGAHTDTQYF.

This sequence joins TRBV19 and TRBJ1-1, with 12 bases matching TRBD1. This CDR3 spans 16 amino acids. Unmatched junction bases numbered 7, after V lost 5 bases and J lost 3 bases. Germline CDR1 LNHDA, CDR2 SQIVND (reference sequence). CDR3 sequence: CASSFRDRGLYTEAFF. CDR3 nucleotides: TGTGCCAGTAGTTTCCGGGACAGGGGGCTTTACACTGAAGCTTTCTTT.

The chain links TRBV28 to TRBJ2-3; the D is unclear. Germline CDR1 MDHEN, CDR2 SYDVKM. Trimming shortened V by 10 bases and J by 4 bases, and 6 bases separated the two germline ends. This CDR3 comprises 10 residues. CDR3 nucleotides: TGTGCCACCAAGGCAGATACGCAGTATTTT. This codes for CATKADTQYF.

In its sample, this clonotype was seen many times. The V gene is TRBV11-2, the J gene TRBJ2-2; TRBD1 matches 7 bases. V dropped 2 bases and J dropped 4; count of bases not matched to a gene: 7. The CDR3 is made up of 16 amino acids. Germline V gene sequence: CDR1 SGHAT, CDR2 FQNNGV. DNA of the CDR3: TGTGCCAGCAGCTTATATAGGGACAGCCCCACCGGGGAGCTGTTTTTT. Translated, it gives CASSLYRDSPTGELFF. The full variable domain, rest sourced from reference TRBV11-2 and TRBJ2-2, is EAGVAQSPRYKIIEKRQSVAFWCNPISGHATLYWYQQILGQGPKLLIQFQNNGVVDDSQLPKDRFSAERLKGVDSTLKIQPAKLEDSAVYLCASSLYRDSPTGELFFGEGSRLTVL.

V and J are TRBV13 and TRBJ2-7; 11 bases agree with TRBD2. V shed 5 bases and J 2 bases; nucleotides not matched to a gene: 8. This CDR3 region has 16 residues. Germline-derived CDR1 and CDR2 are PRHDT and FYEKMQ (reference sequence). The CDR3 region is CASSTSLAGVPYEQYF. CDR3 DNA sequence: TGTGCCAGCAGCACCTCACTAGCGGGGGTCCCCTACGAGCAGTACTTC.

This clonotype has only a few counts. This chain joins TRBV12-3 or TRBV12-4 and TRBJ1-1; the D is unclear. The CDR3 is 12 residues long. V lost 3 bases and J lost 5, with 7 bases in between. CDR3 in DNA: TGTGCCAGCAGTTTCGAGAGGACTGAAGCTTTCTTT. As protein: CASSFERTEAFF.

A few counts support this clonotype. The genes are TRBV7-3 and TRBJ1-1, with 7 bases that match TRBD1. This CDR3 has 15 amino acids. The germline V gene encodes CDR1 SGHTA and CDR2 FQGTGA. The trim removed 0 bases at V and 1 base at J, leaving 2 bases unmatched. The CDR3 nucleotides read TGTGCCAGCAGCTTAACAGGGGGCGGGAACACTGAAGCTTTCTTT. This translates into CASSLTGGGNTEAFF.

This clonotype was observed once. The chain links TRBV29-1 to TRBJ2-1; TRBD2 matches at 9 bases. The CDR3 has 14 amino acids. Trimming took 6 bases from V and 3 from J; bases not matched to a gene: 6. Germline CDR1 is SQVTM and CDR2 is ANQGSEA. The CDR3 nucleotides are TGCAGCGTCGTAGCGGGAGTGGGCTACAATGAGCAGTTCTTC. Protein product: CSVVAGVGYNEQFF.

The rearrangement uses TRBV10-2 and TRBJ2-7; unclear D gene. V lost 2 bases and J lost 6, with 5 bases in between. The V gene's germline CDR1 is WSHSY and CDR2 SAAADI. The CDR3 runs 11 residues. The DNA for the CDR3 is TGCGCCAGCAGTGAGGCAGCCGAGCAGTACTTC. The encoded protein is CASSEAAEQYF.

The V gene is TRBV7-9, the J gene TRBJ2-3; 9 nucleotides match TRBD1. Trimming at V came to 3 bases and at J to 3 bases, leaving 4 bases not matched to a gene. The CDR3 extends over 15 amino acids. The germline gives CDR1 SEHNR, CDR2 FQNEAQ (reference sequence). CDR3 residues: CASSLDRGQTDTQYF. In DNA form, the CDR3 reads TGTGCCAGCAGCTTGGACAGGGGACAGACAGATACGCAGTATTTT.

This clonotype was found many times. The V and J genes are TRBV7-2 and TRBJ2-1; 7 bases agree with TRBD2. Trimming at V came to 5 bases and at J to 6 bases, leaving 10 bases not matched to a gene. CDR1 is SGHTA and CDR2 is FQGNSA in the germline V gene. This CDR3 has 15 residues. CDR3 sequence: CASSRLDWGGNEQFF. DNA of the CDR3: TGTGCCAGCAGCAGACTAGATTGGGGGGGCAATGAGCAGTTCTTC.

This clonotype was seen many times. This chain connects TRBV7-6 to TRBJ2-2; 9 bases are shared with TRBD2. Per germline, CDR1 SGHVS and CDR2 FNYEAQ. Trimming at V came to 5 bases and at J to 2 bases, leaving 6 bases not matched to a gene. This CDR3 has 16 residues. The CDR3 here is CASSPSGEINTGELFF. CDR3 DNA: TGTGCCAGCAGCCCTAGCGGGGAAATCAACACCGGGGAGCTGTTTTTT.